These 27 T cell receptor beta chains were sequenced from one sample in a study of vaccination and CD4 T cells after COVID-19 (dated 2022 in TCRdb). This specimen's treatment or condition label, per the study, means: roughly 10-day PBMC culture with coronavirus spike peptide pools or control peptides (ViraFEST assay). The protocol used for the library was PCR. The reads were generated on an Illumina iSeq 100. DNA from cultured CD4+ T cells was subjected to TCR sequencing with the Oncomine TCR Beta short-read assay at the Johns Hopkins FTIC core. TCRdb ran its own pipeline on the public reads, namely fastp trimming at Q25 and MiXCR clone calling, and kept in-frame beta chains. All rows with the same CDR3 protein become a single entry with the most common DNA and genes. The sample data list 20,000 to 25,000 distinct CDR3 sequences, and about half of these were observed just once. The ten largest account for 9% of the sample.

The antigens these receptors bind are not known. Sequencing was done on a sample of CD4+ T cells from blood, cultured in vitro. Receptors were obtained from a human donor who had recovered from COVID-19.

The CDR3 sequence: CASSPKSRDTEAFF. CDR3 DNA sequence: TGTGCCAGCAGCCCAAAGAGCCGGGACACTGAAGCTTTCTTT. The chain couples TRBV21-1 to TRBJ1-1; TRBD1, as called in the table, went unchecked against the DNA. TRBV21-1 represents a pseudogene. The CDR3 length is 14 residues.

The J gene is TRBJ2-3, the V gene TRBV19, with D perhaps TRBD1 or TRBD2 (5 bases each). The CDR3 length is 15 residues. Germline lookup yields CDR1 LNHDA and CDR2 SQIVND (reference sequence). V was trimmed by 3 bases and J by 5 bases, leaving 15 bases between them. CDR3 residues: CASSIEGSGRDTQYF. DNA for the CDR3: TGTGCCAGTAGTATCGAGGGGTCGGGTAGAGATACGCAGTATTTT.

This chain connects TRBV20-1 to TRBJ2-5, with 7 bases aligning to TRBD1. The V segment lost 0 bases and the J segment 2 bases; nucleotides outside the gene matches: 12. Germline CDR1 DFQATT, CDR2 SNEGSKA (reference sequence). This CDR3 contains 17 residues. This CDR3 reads CSAREGQGVKWQETQYF. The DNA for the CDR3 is TGCAGTGCTAGAGAGGGCCAGGGGGTAAAATGGCAAGAGACCCAGTACTTC.

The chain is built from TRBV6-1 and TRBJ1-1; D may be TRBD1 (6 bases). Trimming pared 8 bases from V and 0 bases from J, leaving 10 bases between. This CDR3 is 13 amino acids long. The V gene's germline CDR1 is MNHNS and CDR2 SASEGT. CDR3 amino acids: CASLRGMNTEAFF. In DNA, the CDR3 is TGTGCCAGCCTCAGGGGCATGAACACTGAAGCTTTCTTT.

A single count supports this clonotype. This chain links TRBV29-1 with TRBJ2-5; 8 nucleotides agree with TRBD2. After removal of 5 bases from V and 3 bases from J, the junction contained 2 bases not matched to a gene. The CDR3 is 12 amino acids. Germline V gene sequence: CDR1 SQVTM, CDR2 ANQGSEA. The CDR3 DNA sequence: TGCAGCGTTAGGGGACTAGAAGAGACCCAGTACTTC. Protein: CSVRGLEETQYF.

In nucleotides, the CDR3 is TGTGCCAGCAGCTTGACGGGACAGGGGGTAGAGACCCAGTACTTC. This translates into CASSLTGQGVETQYF. The V and J genes are TRBV5-5 and TRBJ2-5; TRBD1 agrees at 11 bases. The CDR3 consists of 15 residues. The germline V gene has CDR1 SGHKS and CDR2 YYEKEE (reference sequence). Trimming took 1 base from V and 4 from J; bases not matched to a gene: 3. Full variable domain (outside the CDR3, taken from reference TRBV5-5 and TRBJ2-5): DAGVTQSPTHLIKTRGQQVTLRCSPISGHKSVSWYQQVLGQGPQFIFQYYEKEERGRGNFPDRFSARQFPNYSSELNVNALLLGDSALYLCASSLTGQGVETQYFGPGTRLLVL.

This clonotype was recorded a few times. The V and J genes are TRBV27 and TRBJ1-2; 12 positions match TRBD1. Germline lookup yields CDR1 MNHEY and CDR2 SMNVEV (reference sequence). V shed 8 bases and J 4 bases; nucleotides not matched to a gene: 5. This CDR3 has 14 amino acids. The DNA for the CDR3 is TGTGCCAGCTCCGGGACAGGGGGCGCCTATGGCTACACCTTC. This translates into CASSGTGGAYGYTF.

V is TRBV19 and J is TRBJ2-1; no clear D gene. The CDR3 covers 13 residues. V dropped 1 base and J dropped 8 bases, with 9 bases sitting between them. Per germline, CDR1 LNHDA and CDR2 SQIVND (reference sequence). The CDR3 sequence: CASSIGVWDEQFF. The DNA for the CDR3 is TGTGCCAGTAGTATAGGAGTCTGGGATGAGCAGTTCTTC.

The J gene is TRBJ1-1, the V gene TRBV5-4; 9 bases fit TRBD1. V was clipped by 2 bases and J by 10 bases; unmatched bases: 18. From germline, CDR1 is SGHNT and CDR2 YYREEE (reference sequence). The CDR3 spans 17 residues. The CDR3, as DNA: TGTGCCAGCAGCTTATATCGGGGCCCGGGACAGGGTGGTGGAGCTTTCTTT. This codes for CASSLYRGPGQGGGAFF.

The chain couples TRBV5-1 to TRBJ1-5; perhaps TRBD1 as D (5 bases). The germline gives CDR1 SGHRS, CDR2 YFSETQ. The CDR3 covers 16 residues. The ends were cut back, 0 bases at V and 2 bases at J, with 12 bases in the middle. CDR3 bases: TGCGCCAGCAGCTTGGGAGCAGGGATGGGCAATCAGCCCCAGCATTTT. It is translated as CASSLGAGMGNQPQHF.

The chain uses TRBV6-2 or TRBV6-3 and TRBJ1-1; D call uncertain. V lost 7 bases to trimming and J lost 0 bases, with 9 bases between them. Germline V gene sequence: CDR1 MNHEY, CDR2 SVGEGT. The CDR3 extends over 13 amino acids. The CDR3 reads CASIAALNTEAFF. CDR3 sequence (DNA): TGTGCCAGCATCGCAGCGCTGAACACTGAAGCTTTCTTT.

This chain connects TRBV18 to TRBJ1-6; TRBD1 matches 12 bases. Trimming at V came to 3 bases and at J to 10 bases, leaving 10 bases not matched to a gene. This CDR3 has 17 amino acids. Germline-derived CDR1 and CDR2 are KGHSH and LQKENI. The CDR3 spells CASSPGTGGGRGSPLHF. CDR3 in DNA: TGTGCCAGCTCACCGGGGACAGGGGGCGGTCGAGGATCACCCCTCCACTTT.

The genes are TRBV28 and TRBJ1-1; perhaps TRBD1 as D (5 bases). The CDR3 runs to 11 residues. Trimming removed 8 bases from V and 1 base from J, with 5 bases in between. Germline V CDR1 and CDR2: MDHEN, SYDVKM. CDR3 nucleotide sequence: TGTGCCAGCGGGGCGAACACTGAAGCTTTCTTT. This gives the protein CASGANTEAFF.

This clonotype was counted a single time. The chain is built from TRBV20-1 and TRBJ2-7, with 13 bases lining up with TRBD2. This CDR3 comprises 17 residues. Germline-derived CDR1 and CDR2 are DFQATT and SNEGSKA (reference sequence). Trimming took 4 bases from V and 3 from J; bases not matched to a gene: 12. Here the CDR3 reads CSATGSPGTSGIYEQYF. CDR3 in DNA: TGCAGTGCTACCGGCTCGCCCGGGACTAGCGGGATCTACGAGCAGTACTTC.

CDR3 coding DNA: TGTGCCACCAGTGAAGCCGGGGGATCTAATGAAAAACTGTTTTTT. It is translated as CATSEAGGSNEKLFF. V gene TRBV24-1 combines with J gene TRBJ1-4; weak D call: TRBD1 (5 bases). This CDR3 has 15 amino acids. V lost 4 bases and J 3 bases, leaving 11 bases between the germline ends. The germline V gene encodes CDR1 KGHDR and CDR2 SFDVKD.

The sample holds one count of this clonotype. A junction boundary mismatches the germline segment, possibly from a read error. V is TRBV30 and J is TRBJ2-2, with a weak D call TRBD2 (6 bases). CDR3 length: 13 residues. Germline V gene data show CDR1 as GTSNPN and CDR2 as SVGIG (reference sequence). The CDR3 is CAWSRGRGGELYF. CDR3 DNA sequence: TGTGCCTGGAGTAGGGGAAGGGGCGGGGAGCTGTATTTT.

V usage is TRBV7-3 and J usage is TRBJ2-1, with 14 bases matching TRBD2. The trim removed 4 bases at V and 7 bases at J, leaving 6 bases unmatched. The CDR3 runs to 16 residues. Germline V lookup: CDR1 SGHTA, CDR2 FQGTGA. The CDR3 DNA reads TGTGCCAGCAGCTCCTCCGGGACTAGCGGGAGAAATGAGCAGTTCTTC. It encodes CASSSSGTSGRNEQFF. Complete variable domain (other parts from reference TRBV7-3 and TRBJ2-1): GAGVSQTPSNKVTEKGKYVELRCDPISGHTALYWYRQSLGQGPEFLIYFQGTGAADDSGLPNDRFFAVRPEGSVSTLKIQRTERGDSAVYLCASSSSGTSGRNEQFFGPGTRLTVL.

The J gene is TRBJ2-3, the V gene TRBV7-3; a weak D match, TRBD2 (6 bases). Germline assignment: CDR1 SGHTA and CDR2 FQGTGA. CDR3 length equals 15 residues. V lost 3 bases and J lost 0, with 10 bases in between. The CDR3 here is CASSLWSGSTDTQYF. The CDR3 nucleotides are TGTGCCAGCAGCTTGTGGAGCGGGAGCACAGATACGCAGTATTTT.

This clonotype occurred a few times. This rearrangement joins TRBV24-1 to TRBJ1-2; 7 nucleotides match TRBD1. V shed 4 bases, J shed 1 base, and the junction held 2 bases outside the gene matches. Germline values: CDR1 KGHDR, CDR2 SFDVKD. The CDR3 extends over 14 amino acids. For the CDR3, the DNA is TGTGCCACCAGTGAGGGACAGTATAACTATGGCTACACCTTC. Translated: CATSEGQYNYGYTF.

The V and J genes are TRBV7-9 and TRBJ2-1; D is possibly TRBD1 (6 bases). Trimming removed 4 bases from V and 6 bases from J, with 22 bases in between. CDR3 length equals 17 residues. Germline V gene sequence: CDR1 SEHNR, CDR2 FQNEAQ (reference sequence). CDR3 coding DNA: TGTGCCAGCAGCTCCCTGGCCGGGACCCAAGGGGGCAATGAGCAGTTCTTC. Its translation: CASSSLAGTQGGNEQFF.

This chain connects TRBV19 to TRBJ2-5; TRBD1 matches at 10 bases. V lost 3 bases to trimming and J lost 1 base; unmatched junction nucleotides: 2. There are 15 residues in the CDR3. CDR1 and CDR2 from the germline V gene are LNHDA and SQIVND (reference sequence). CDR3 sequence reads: CASSIGQGVQETQYF. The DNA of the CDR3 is TGTGCCAGTAGTATCGGACAGGGGGTCCAAGAGACCCAGTACTTC.

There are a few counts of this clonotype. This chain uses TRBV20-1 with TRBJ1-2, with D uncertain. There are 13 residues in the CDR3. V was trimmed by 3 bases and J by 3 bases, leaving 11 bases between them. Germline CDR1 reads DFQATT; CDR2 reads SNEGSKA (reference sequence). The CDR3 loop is CSASGGSDYGYTF. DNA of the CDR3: TGCAGTGCTAGCGGTGGGTCTGACTATGGCTACACCTTC.

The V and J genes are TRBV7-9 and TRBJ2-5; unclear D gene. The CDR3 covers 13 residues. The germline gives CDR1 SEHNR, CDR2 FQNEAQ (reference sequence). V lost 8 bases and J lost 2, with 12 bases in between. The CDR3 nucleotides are TGTGCCAGCTCGGATCTTGGACAAGAGACCCAGTACTTC. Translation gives CASSDLGQETQYF.

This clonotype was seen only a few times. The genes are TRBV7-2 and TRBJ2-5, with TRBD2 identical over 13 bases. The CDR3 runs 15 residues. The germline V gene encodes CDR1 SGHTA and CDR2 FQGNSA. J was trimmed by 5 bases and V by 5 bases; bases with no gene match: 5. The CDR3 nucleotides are TGTGCCAGCAGCCGGACTAGCGGGAGCTGGGAGACCCAGTACTTC. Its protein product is CASSRTSGSWETQYF.

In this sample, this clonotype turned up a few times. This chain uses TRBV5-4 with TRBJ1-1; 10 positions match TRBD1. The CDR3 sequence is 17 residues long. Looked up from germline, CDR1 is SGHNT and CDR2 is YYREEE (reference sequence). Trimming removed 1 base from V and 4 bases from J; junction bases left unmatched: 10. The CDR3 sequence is CASSLPRTGGWGTEAFF. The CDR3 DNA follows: TGTGCCAGCAGCTTGCCTCGGACAGGGGGTTGGGGCACTGAAGCTTTCTTT.

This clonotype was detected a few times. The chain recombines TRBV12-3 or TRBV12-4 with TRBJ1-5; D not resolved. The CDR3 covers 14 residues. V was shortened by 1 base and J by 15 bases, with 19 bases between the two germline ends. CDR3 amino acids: CASSLGAGSKWTHF. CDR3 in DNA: TGTGCCAGCAGTTTAGGGGCAGGTTCTAAATGGACGCATTTT.

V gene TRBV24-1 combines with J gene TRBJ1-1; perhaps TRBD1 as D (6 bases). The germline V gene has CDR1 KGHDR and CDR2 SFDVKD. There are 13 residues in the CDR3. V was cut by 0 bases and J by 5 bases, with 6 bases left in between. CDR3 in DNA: TGTGCCACCAGTGATTTGCAGGGGACTGAAGCTTTCTTT. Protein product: CATSDLQGTEAFF.